A single sample gave rise to the 18 T cell receptor beta chains below, sequenced in a study of beta chain features in type 1 diabetes. The isolated RNA, all of it, was reverse transcribed, so expressed TCRB transcripts were what got sequenced. The assay was immunoSEQ multiplex PCR, and TCRdb's table has in-frame clones only and misses some. The sample holds more than 300,000 clones; less than 9.5% are singletons and the top ten take 0.44%. The sample taken for sequencing was central memory CD4+ T cells from blood. The origin of the receptors is a woman between 18 and 29 years old in good health.

In its sample, this clone was seen a few times. At the DNA level, this CDR3 is encoded by other sequences in the same sample as well. The chain links TRBV20-1 to TRBJ1-2; D is ambiguous. V lost 5 bases, J lost 4 bases, and 5 bases lay in between. CDR3 length equals 10 residues. The germline V gene has CDR1 DFQATT and CDR2 SNEGSKA (reference sequence). The CDR3, as DNA: TGCAGTGCTCATATCTATGGCTACACCTTC. Translation gives CSAHIYGYTF.

The sample holds a few counts of this clone. The V call is TRBV5-4, the J call TRBJ2-6, with D possibly matching TRBD1 (6 bases). CDR3 size: 16 residues. Trimming pared 4 bases from V and 2 bases from J, leaving 13 bases between. Germline CDR1 is SGHNT and CDR2 is YYREEE (reference sequence). CDR3 in DNA: TGTGCCAGCAGCCGCAAACGACAGGCTGGGGCCAACGTCCTGACTTTC. Amino acids: CASSRKRQAGANVLTF.

This clone was detected only a few times. The V and J genes are TRBV7-2 and TRBJ1-2; 11 nucleotides match TRBD1. The CDR3 is 16 amino acids. Germline loops: CDR1 SGHTA, CDR2 FQGNSA. The V gene end was trimmed by 0 bases and the J gene end by 3 bases; junction bases not matched to a gene: 3. CDR3 bases: TGTGCCAGCAGCTTAGCGACGGGACAGGGGGACTATGGCTACACCTTC. Its protein is CASSLATGQGDYGYTF.

The chain carries TRBV5-6 and TRBJ2-7, with 9 bases lining up with TRBD2. The CDR3 is made up of 14 amino acids. V lost 2 bases, J lost 6 bases, and 6 bases stayed unmatched. Germline CDR1 SGHDT, CDR2 YYEEEE. The CDR3: CASSFISGRFEQYF. The CDR3 bases are TGTGCCAGCAGCTTTATTAGCGGGAGATTCGAGCAGTACTTC.

The rearrangement joins TRBV10-3 to TRBJ2-2; no clear D. The CDR3 loop spans 15 amino acids. V lost 7 bases to trimming and J lost 0 bases, with 12 bases between them. Germline V gene sequence: CDR1 ENHRY, CDR2 SYGVKD. The CDR3 sequence is CAINGQPTNTGELFF. The CDR3 coding sequence is TGTGCCATCAACGGGCAGCCTACGAACACCGGGGAGCTGTTTTTT.

The chain has TRBV4-2 and TRBJ2-7; tentative D call: TRBD1 (6 bases). V lost 2 bases and J lost 4, with 9 bases in between. The CDR3 contains 13 residues. The germline V gene encodes CDR1 LGHNA and CDR2 YNFKEQ. The CDR3 region is CASSQMDSYEQYF. The CDR3 region has the DNA TGTGCCAGCAGCCAAATGGACAGTTACGAGCAGTACTTC.

This clone was seen more than once but under ten times. V usage is TRBV21-1 and J usage is TRBJ1-5. TRBV21-1 is described as a pseudogene. The CDR3 spans 17 residues. DNA of the CDR3: TGTGCCAGCAGCAATGGGGGATCGCTCTATAGCAATCAGCCCCAGCATTTT. Translation: CASSNGGSLYSNQPQHF.

The genes are TRBV29-1 and TRBJ1-1; D gene uncertain. This CDR3 contains 14 residues. V lost 6 bases and J lost 9, with 23 bases in between. Per germline, CDR1 SQVTM and CDR2 ANQGSEA. CDR3: CSVMGGPSTLQAFF. The CDR3 nucleotides read TGCAGCGTCATGGGTGGGCCATCCACCCTCCAAGCTTTCTTT.

This clone has a handful of counts. The chain recombines TRBV11-2 with TRBJ2-2; 11 nucleotides match TRBD2. This CDR3 region has 17 residues. Trimming removed 0 bases from V and 7 bases from J; junction bases left unmatched: 7. Germline lookup yields CDR1 SGHAT and CDR2 FQNNGV. Written as DNA, the CDR3 is TGTGCCAGCAGCTTAGATCCACTAGCGGGAGTAGGCGGGGAGCTGTTTTTT. Protein: CASSLDPLAGVGGELFF.

This clone occurred a few times. J is TRBJ2-1 and V is TRBV5-3; a possible D gene is TRBD2 (5 bases). TRBV5-3 is an ORF, with its function uncertain. Trimming removed 4 bases from V and 9 bases from J, with 17 bases in between. There are 14 residues in the CDR3. CDR3 in amino acids: CARSKNDRSAEQFF. The CDR3 nucleotides read TGTGCCAGAAGCAAGAACGACCGTAGCGCTGAGCAGTTCTTC.

J is TRBJ2-3 and V is TRBV7-3; no reliable D call. Germline V gene lookup returns CDR1 SGHTA and CDR2 FQGTGA. This CDR3 has 15 amino acids. The germline V and J ends were trimmed by 2 bases and 2 bases, with 11 bases remaining between them. In DNA form, the CDR3 reads TGTGCCAGCAGCTTAGGCGCAGCAGACACAGATACGCAGTATTTT. This gives the protein CASSLGAADTDTQYF. Looking up the rest from reference TRBV7-3 and TRBJ2-3 gives the full variable domain: GAGVSQTPSNKVTEKGKYVELRCDPISGHTALYWYRQSLGQGPEFLIYFQGTGAADDSGLPNDRFFAVRPEGSVSTLKIQRTERGDSAVYLCASSLGAADTDTQYFGPGTRLTVL.

This clone was observed a handful of times. The chain links TRBV5-1 to TRBJ2-1; D remains ambiguous. Germline-derived CDR1 and CDR2 are SGHRS and YFSETQ. The CDR3 is made up of 13 amino acids. Trimming stripped 2 bases from V and 7 bases from J, with 10 bases between. CDR3 DNA: TGCGCCAGCAGCTTCGGCCAGAGTAATGAGCAGTTCTTC. As protein: CASSFGQSNEQFF.

This clone showed up just a few times. This chain links TRBV6-6 with TRBJ1-1; D is possibly TRBD1 (5 bases). This CDR3 is built from 15 residues. Trimming pared 6 bases from V and 1 base from J, leaving 15 bases between. Germline lookup yields CDR1 MNHNY and CDR2 SVGAGI (reference sequence). CDR3 protein: CASRTTGTENTEAFF. DNA for the CDR3: TGTGCCAGCAGAACCACCGGGACTGAGAACACTGAAGCTTTCTTT.

This clone was detected a few times. This sequence joins TRBV5-6 and TRBJ2-1; D is perhaps TRBD1 or TRBD2 (6 bases each). Between the trimmed V and J ends, which lost 3 bases and 7 bases, there was a span of 23 bases. CDR3 length equals 17 residues. Germline V CDR1 and CDR2: SGHDT, YYEEEE. CDR3 nucleotides: TGTGCCAGCAGCTCCCCAGGGGAGGCAAGGGGACTTAATGAGCAGTTCTTC. This encodes CASSSPGEARGLNEQFF.

The J gene is TRBJ1-2, the V gene TRBV7-2; D is possibly TRBD1 (5 bases). The CDR3 extends over 15 amino acids. Germline lookup yields CDR1 SGHTA and CDR2 FQGNSA. Trimming shortened V by 5 bases and J by 5 bases, and 18 bases separated the two germline ends. CDR3 region: CASSARGRAEYGYTF. The CDR3 region has the DNA TGTGCCAGCAGCGCCCGGGGGAGGGCAGAGTATGGCTACACCTTC.

The chain recombines TRBV7-3 with TRBJ2-1; 10 nucleotides align to TRBD2. The CDR3 is 16 residues long. Trimming removed 5 bases from V and 7 bases from J; junction bases left unmatched: 11. CDR1 and CDR2 from the germline V gene are SGHTA and FQGTGA. CDR3: CASSPAPGTSVNEQFF. DNA of the CDR3: TGTGCCAGCAGCCCAGCCCCAGGGACTAGCGTAAATGAGCAGTTCTTC. Supplemented by reference TRBV7-3 and TRBJ2-1, the full variable domain reads GAGVSQTPSNKVTEKGKYVELRCDPISGHTALYWYRQSLGQGPEFLIYFQGTGAADDSGLPNDRFFAVRPEGSVSTLKIQRTERGDSAVYLCASSPAPGTSVNEQFFGPGTRLTVL.

The V call is TRBV29-1, the J call TRBJ2-5; maybe TRBD1 (6 bases). Per germline, CDR1 SQVTM and CDR2 ANQGSEA. The CDR3 length is 15 residues. The germline V and J ends were trimmed by 4 bases and 0 bases, with 15 bases remaining between them. CDR3 in DNA: TGCAGCGTTGGGCGGCAGGGGCGGTACCAAGAGACCCAGTACTTC. It yields the protein CSVGRQGRYQETQYF.

This clone has a handful of counts. CDR3 DNA: TGTGCCACCAGCGCCCGACAGGGGTTCTCGGAGACCCAGTACTTC. Translating gives CATSARQGFSETQYF. V gene TRBV15 combines with J gene TRBJ2-5, with 8 bases identical to TRBD1. The germline V gene encodes CDR1 LNHNV and CDR2 YYDKDF (reference sequence). The length of the CDR3 is 15 residues. V lost 5 bases and J lost 5; bases outside the gene matches: 10.